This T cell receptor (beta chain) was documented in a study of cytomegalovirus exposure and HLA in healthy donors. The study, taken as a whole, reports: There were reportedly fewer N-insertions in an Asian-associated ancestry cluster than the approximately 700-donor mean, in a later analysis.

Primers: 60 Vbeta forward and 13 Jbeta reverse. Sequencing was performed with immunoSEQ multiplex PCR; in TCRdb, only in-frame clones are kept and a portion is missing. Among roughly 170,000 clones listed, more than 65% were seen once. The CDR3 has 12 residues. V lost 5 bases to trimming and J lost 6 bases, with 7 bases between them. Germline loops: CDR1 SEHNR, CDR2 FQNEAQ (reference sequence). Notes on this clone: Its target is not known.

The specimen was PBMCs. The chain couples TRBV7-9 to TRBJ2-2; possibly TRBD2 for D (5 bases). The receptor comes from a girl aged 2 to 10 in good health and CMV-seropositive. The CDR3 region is CASSRRPGELFF. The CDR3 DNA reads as TGTGCCAGCAGCAGGAGGCCCGGGGAGCTGTTTTTT.